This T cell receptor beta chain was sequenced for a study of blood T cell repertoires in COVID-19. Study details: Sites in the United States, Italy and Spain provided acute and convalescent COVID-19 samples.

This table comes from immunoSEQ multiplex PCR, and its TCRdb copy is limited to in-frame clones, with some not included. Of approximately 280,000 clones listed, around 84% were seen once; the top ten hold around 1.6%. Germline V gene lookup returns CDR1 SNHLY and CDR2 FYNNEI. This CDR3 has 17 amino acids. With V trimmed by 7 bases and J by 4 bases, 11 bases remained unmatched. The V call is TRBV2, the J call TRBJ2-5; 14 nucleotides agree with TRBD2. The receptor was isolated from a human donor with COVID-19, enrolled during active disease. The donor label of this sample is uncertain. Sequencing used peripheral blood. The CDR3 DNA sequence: TGTGCCAGCAACCTTGGACTAGCGGGAGGACTATCAGAGACCCAGTACTTC. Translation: CASNLGLAGGLSETQYF.